The clone carrying this TCR beta chain was counted ten times or more. On each TCR cDNA molecule, a unique molecular identifier was present. TCRdb reprocessed the 5' RACE reads via MiXCR and lists one record per CDR3 protein. The sample shows tens of thousands of distinct CDR3 sequences, 5.2% of them seen only once. Time point in this sample: sample taken at primary tumor resection. Unsorted tumor, nontumor lung tissue or cryopreserved PBMC supplied the whole RNA. This entry belongs to a study of spatial heterogeneity in lung cancer. The source material was PBMCs, sampled at surgery. The source is a female donor with early-stage non-small cell lung cancer.

Written as DNA, the CDR3 is TGCGCCAGCAGCCAAGAACCGGGACCAGCGGCCGGGGAGCTGTTTTTT. Its translation: CASSQEPGPAAGELFF. This rearrangement joins TRBV4-3 to TRBJ2-2; the D gene could be TRBD1 or TRBD2 (5 bases each). Trimming cost V 0 bases and J 6 bases, with 14 bases left between them. This CDR3 spans 16 amino acids. From germline, CDR1 is LGHNA and CDR2 YSLEER.